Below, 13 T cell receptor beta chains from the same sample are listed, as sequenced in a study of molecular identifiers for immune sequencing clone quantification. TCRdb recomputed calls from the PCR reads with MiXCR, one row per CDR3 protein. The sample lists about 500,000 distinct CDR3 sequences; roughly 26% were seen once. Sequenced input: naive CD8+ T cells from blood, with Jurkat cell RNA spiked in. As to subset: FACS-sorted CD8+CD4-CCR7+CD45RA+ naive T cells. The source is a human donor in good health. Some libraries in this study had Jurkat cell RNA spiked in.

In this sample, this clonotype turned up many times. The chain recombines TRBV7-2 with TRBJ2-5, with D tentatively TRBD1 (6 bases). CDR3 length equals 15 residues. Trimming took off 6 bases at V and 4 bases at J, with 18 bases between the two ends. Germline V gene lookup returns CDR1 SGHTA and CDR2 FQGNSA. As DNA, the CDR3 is TGTGCCAGCAGTCTCCATCAGGGGTCTACAGAGACCCAGTACTTC. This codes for CASSLHQGSTETQYF.

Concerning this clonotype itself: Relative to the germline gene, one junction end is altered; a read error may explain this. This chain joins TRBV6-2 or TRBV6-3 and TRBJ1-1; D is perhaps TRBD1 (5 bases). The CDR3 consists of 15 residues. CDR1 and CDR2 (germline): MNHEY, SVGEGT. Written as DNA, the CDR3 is TGTGCCAGCATGAAAATAGGGGCAGGCGACACTGAAGCTCTCTTT. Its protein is CASMKIGAGDTEALF.

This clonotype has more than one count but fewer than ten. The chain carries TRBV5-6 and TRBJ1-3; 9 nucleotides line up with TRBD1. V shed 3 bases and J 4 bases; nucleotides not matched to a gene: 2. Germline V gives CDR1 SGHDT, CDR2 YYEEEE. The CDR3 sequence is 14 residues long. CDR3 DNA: TGTGCCAGCAGCTGGGACAGGGTCGGAAACACCATATATTTT. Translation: CASSWDRVGNTIYF.

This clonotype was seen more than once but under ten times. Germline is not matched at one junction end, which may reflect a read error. As DNA, the CDR3 is TGTGCTAGCAGCTTATCCGCAGGCGGACAGATGAGCGGGGAGCTGTTTTTT. Translation: CASSLSAGGQMSGELFF. V usage is TRBV7-7 and J usage is TRBJ2-2, with a possible D match to TRBD1 (6 bases). Germline V CDR1 and CDR2: SSHAT, FNYEAQ (reference sequence). The length of the CDR3 is 17 residues.

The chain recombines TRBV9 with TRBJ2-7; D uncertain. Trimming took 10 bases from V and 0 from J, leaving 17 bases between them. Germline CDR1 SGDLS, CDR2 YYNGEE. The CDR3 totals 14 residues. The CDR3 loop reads CAGVIALSSYEQYF. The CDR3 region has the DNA TGTGCCGGAGTGATAGCCTTAAGCTCCTACGAGCAGTACTTC.

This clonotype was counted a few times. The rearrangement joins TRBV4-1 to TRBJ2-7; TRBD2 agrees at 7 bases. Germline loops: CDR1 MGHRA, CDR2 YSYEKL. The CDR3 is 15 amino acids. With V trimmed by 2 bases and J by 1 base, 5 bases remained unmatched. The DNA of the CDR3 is TGCGCCAGCAGCCAAATTAGGGGAGGGTCCTACGAGCAGTACTTC. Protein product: CASSQIRGGSYEQYF.

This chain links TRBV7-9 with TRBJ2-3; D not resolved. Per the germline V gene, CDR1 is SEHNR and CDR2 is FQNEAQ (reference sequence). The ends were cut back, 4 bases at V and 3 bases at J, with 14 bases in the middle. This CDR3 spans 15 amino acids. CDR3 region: CASSYELKGTDTQYF. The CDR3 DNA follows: TGTGCCAGCAGCTACGAACTAAAAGGGACAGATACGCAGTATTTT.

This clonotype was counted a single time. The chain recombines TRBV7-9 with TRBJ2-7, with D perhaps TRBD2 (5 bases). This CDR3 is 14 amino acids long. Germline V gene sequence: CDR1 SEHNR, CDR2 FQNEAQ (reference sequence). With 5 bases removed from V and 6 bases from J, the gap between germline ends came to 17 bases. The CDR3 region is CASSTQEVKVEQYF. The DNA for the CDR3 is TGTGCCAGCAGCACCCAGGAGGTGAAGGTCGAGCAGTACTTC.

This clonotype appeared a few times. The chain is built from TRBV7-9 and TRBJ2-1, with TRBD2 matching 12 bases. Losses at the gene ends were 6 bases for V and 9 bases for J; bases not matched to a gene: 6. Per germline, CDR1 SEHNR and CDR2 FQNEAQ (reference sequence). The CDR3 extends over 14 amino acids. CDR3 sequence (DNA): TGTGCCAGCAGTGGACTAGCGGGGATACCTGAGCAGTTCTTC. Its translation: CASSGLAGIPEQFF. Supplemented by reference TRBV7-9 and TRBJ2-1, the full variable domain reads DTGVSQNPRHKITKRGQNVTFRCDPISEHNRLYWYRQTLGQGPEFLTYFQNEAQLEKSRLLSDRFSAERPKGSFSTLEIQRTEQGDSAMYLCASSGLAGIPEQFFGPGTRLTVL.

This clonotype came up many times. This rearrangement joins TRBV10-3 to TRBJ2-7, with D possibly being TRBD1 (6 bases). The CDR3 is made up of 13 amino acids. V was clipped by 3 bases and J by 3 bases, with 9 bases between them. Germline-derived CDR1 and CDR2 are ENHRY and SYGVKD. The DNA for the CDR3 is TGTGCCATCAGTGAAGGGGGATTCTACGAGCAGTACTTC. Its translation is CAISEGGFYEQYF.

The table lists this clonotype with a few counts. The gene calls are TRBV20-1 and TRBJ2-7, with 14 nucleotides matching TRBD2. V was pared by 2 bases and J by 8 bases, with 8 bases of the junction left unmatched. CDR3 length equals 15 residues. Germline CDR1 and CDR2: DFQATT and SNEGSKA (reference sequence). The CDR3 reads CSARPGLAGARKQYF. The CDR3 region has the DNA TGCAGTGCTAGACCGGGACTAGCGGGAGCTCGGAAGCAGTACTTC.

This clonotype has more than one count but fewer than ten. The DNA of the CDR3 is TGTGCCAGCAGTCTCCCGGGACAGGGCGGGGTAGCAACTAATGAAAAACTGTTTTTT. Its translation is CASSLPGQGGVATNEKLFF. The chain joins TRBV28 to TRBJ1-4, with 9 nucleotides matching TRBD1. Germline V lookup: CDR1 MDHEN, CDR2 SYDVKM. With V trimmed by 5 bases and J by 0 bases, 13 bases remained unmatched. This CDR3 comprises 19 residues.

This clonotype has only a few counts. Written as DNA, the CDR3 is TGTGCCAGCAGACACGGGGCCATGAACACTGAAGCTTTCTTT. Translated, it gives CASRHGAMNTEAFF. The J gene is TRBJ1-1, the V gene TRBV7-9; D may be TRBD1 (5 bases). CDR3 length: 14 residues. The germline gives CDR1 SEHNR, CDR2 FQNEAQ (reference sequence). The V and J ends lost 6 bases and 0 bases respectively, with 11 bases between them. The full variable domain, rest sourced from reference TRBV7-9 and TRBJ1-1, is DTGVSQNPRHKITKRGQNVTFRCDPISEHNRLYWYRQTLGQGPEFLTYFQNEAQLEKSRLLSDRFSAERPKGSFSTLEIQRTEQGDSAMYLCASRHGAMNTEAFFGQGTRLTVV.